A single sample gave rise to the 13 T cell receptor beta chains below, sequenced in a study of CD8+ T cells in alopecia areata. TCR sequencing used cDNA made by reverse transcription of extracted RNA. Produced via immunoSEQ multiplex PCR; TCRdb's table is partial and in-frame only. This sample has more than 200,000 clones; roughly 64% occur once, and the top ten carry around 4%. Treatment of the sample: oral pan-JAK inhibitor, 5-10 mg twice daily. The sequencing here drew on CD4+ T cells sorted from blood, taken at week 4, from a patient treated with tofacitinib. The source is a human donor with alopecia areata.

As DNA, the CDR3 is TGTGCCTGGAGTACTGGACTTTCGGGAGAGACCCAGTACTTC. It codes for CAWSTGLSGETQYF. The chain couples TRBV30 to TRBJ2-5, with D perhaps matching TRBD2 (5 bases). Germline CDR1 and CDR2: GTSNPN and SVGIG (reference sequence). Trimming took off 2 bases at V and 4 bases at J, with 14 bases between the two ends. The CDR3 runs to 14 residues.

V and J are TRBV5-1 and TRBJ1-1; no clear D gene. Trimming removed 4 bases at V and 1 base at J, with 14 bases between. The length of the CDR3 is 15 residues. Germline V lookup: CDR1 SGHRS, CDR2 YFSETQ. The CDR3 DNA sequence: TGCGCCAGCAGCCCGCCGGGGTCGCCGAACACTGAAGCTTTCTTT. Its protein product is CASSPPGSPNTEAFF.

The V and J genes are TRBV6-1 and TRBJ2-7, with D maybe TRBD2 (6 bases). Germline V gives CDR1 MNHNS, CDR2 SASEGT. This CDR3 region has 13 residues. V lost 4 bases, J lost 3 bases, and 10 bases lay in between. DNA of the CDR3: TGTGCCAGCAGTGCGGAGGGTCACTACGAGCAGTACTTC. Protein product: CASSAEGHYEQYF.

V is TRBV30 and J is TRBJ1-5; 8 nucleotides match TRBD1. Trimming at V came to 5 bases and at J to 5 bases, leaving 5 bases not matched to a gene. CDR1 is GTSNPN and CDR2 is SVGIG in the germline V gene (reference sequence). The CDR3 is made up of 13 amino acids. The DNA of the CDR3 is TGTGCCTGGGCGGAGGACAGGGATCAGCCCCAGCATTTT. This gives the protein CAWAEDRDQPQHF.

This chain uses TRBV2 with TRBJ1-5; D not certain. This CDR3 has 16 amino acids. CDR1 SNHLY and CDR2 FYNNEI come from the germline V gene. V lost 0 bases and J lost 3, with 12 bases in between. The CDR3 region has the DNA TGTGCCAGCAGTGAAGCGTGGCGGGGAGTCAATCAGCCCCAGCATTTT. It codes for CASSEAWRGVNQPQHF.

The CDR3, as DNA: TGCAGCGTTGAAGCTCCTATCAGGGGCTATGGCTACACCTTC. As protein: CSVEAPIRGYGYTF. The chain employs TRBV29-1 and TRBJ1-2; D perhaps matches TRBD1 (6 bases). CDR1 and CDR2 (germline): SQVTM, ANQGSEA. CDR3 length equals 14 residues. V was trimmed by 1 base and J by 4 bases, leaving 13 bases between them.

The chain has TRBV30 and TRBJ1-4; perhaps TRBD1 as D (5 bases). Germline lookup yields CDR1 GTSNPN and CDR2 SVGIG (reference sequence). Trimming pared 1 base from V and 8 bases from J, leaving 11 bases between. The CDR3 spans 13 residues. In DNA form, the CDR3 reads TGTGCCTGGAGTGGTCGCAGGGTGGAAAAACTGTTTTTT. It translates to CAWSGRRVEKLFF.

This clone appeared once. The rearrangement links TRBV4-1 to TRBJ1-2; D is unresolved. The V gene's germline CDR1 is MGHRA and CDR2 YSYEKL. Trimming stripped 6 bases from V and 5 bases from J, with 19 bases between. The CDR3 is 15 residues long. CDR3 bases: TGCGCCAGCAGTCCTGGGATATCACATCAATATGGCTACACCTTC. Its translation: CASSPGISHQYGYTF.

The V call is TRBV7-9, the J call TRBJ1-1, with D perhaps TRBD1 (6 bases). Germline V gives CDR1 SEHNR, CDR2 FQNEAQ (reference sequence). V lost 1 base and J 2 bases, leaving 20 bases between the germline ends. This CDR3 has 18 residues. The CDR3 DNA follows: TGTGCCAGCAGCTTAGGCAGGCTATTGGGGGCCGTTAACACTGAAGCTTTCTTT. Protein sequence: CASSLGRLLGAVNTEAFF.

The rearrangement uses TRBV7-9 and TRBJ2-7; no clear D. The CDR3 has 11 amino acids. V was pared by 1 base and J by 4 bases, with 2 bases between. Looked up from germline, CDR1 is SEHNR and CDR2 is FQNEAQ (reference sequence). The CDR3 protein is CASSLEYEQYF. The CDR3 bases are TGTGCCAGCAGCTTAGAGTACGAGCAGTACTTC.

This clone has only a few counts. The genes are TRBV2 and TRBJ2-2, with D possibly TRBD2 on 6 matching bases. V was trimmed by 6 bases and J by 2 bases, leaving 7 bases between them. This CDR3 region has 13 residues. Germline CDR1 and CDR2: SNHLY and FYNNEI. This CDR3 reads CASRGLNTGELFF. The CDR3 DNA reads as TGTGCCAGCAGGGGACTTAACACCGGGGAGCTGTTTTTT.

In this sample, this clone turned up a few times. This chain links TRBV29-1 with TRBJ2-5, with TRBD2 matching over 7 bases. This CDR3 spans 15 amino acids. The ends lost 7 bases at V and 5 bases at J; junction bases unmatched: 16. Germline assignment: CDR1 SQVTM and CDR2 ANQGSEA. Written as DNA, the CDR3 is TGCAGCGCCCAGCGGGGTACGGATCGAAGGGAGACCCAGTACTTC. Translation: CSAQRGTDRRETQYF.

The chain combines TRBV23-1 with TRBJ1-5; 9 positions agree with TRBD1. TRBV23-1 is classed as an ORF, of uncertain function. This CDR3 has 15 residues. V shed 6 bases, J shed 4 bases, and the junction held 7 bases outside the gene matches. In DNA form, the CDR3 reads TGCGCCAGCAGCGGGACAGGGTCCCGAAATCAGCCCCAGCATTTT. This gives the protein CASSGTGSRNQPQHF.